This T cell receptor (beta chain) was recorded in a study of OX40 agonist ivuxolimab in advanced cancers. A note on the overall study: Ivuxolimab was a fully human IgG2 agonistic monoclonal antibody targeting the costimulatory receptor OX40 (CD134). Partial responses were achieved by three dose-escalation patients, of whom one had hepatocellular carcinoma and two had cutaneous melanoma. Prior anti-PD-1, anti-PD-L1 or anti-CTLA-4 therapy was permitted, and checkpoint inhibitors had been received by around 40% of dose-escalation patients. Intravenous ivuxolimab was administered to patients every 2 weeks at six dose levels: 0.01, 0.1, 0.3, 1.5, 3 and 10 mg/kg. The paper covers the monotherapy dose-escalation part of the phase I ivuxolimab trial, which included N = 52 patients. Of the roughly 52 dose-escalation patients, hepatocellular carcinoma was present in about 20, melanoma in approximately 15, renal cell carcinoma in 9 and head and neck cancer in 9. The point of sequencing TCRbeta in the periphery was to test whether ivuxolimab changed TCR sequence diversity and drove clonal T-cell expansion. In the dose-escalation cohort, 70% to 90% of patients were male, and the mean age was around 65 years with a range of roughly 20 to 79.

Paper-wide results and their limitations: On average, CD8+ T cells showed more expanded clones than CD4+ T cells after ivuxolimab. Low levels of normalized T-cell clonal expansion were also seen in some patients who did not respond. At doses of 0.1 to 3.0 mg/kg, clonal expansion of both CD4+ and CD8+ blood T cells was observed from baseline to week 6. Antigen specificity was not determined for the clonally expanded peripheral T cells. Partial responders in the 0.1-3.0 mg/kg groups had among the lowest normalized peripheral clonal expansion, especially among CD8+ T cells.

The CDR3 numbers 12 residues from cysteine through phenylalanine. The DNA shown is the 36-base CDR3, in frame from base 1. The germline ends are 11 bases apart after V is trimmed by 4 bases and J by 9 bases. Sequences SGHDT (CDR1) and YYEEEE (CDR2) are obtained from the germline V gene. A word on this clone: Its specific antigen is unknown. No base quality information exists; no much larger clone differs at one position.

Patients with a history of autoimmune disease or receiving systemic immunosuppression were excluded from the trial. Peripheral blood for TCR sequencing was collected from all dose cohorts at baseline, on cycle 4 day 1, and on cycle 7 day 1. Samples were obtained from an open-label, multicenter, first-in-human phase I dose-escalation trial of ivuxolimab. Adults with locally advanced or metastatic melanoma, renal cell, hepatocellular, or head and neck squamous cell carcinoma were enrolled in the trial. Before TCR sequencing, CD4+ T cells and CD8+ T cells were sorted from peripheral blood as separate populations. Genomic DNA was isolated from the sorted cells so that the TCRbeta CDR3 region could be sequenced. TCRbeta CDR3 regions were sequenced using the immunoSEQ Assay. Entries here come from immuneACCESS through TCRdb and include only in-frame sequences with V and J called. Some clones fail to appear in such tables; in the studies checked, an unresolved V gene covers under half of the shortfall, and the cause of the remainder is unknown. The sample contains 82,000 or so clones, more than 80% of them found a single time. Approximately 2.3% of the sample belongs to the ten largest clones.

Sequenced here: CD4+ or CD8+ T cells sorted from blood, sampled in a trial of the OX40 agonist ivuxolimab. The receptor was isolated from an adult with an advanced solid tumor such as melanoma, head and neck, liver or kidney cancer. This chain is built from TRBV5-6 and TRBJ1-3; the D gene lacks a confident call. The CDR3 here reads CASSHRAPTIYF. The nucleotide sequence is TGTGCCAGCAGCCATAGGGCCCCCACCATATATTTT.